This entry is about one T cell receptor (beta chain). The time point is: blood 4 weeks post-SBRT, at nephrectomy. Sample treatment: 15 Gy SBRT to primary tumor, nephrectomy 4 weeks later. The data originate from a study of radiation and T cells in renal cell carcinoma. The germline V gene encodes CDR1 MDHEN and CDR2 SYDVKM. The CDR3 consists of 15 residues. V was clipped by 0 bases and J by 2 bases, with 8 bases between them. The protocol was immunoSEQ multiplex PCR, while the TCRdb copy is restricted to in-frame clones and leaves out a portion. The sample contains 140,000 to 150,000 clones, about 88% of which appear only once.

The specimen was blood, collected from a patient whose treatment included radiotherapy and nephrectomy. The chain recombines TRBV28 with TRBJ1-5; the D is unclear. This receptor was obtained from a woman aged 45-65 years with renal cell carcinoma. CDR3 residues: CASSLWGFGNQPQHF. The CDR3 coding sequence is TGTGCCAGCAGTTTATGGGGTTTCGGCAATCAGCCCCAGCATTTT.